Following are 17 T cell receptor beta chains from one sample sequenced in a study of blood T cell repertoires in COVID-19. TCRdb keeps only in-frame clones here, not all; method: immunoSEQ multiplex PCR. The sample holds just over 350,000 clones; about 88% are singletons and the top ten take around 7.5%. Sequenced: peripheral blood. Receptor source: an older woman with COVID-19, enrolled during active disease.

Note on this clone: This sample also contains other DNA sequences that code for the same CDR3. This chain uses TRBV10-3 with TRBJ1-5; 7 nucleotides agree with TRBD1. Germline loops: CDR1 ENHRY, CDR2 SYGVKD. This CDR3 has 13 amino acids. Losses at the gene ends were 6 bases for V and 5 bases for J; bases not matched to a gene: 4. The CDR3 region has the DNA TGTGCCATCAGCCGGGACAGTGATCAGCCCCAGCATTTT. It yields the protein CAISRDSDQPQHF.

This clone occurred once. The genes are TRBV7-3 and TRBJ2-5; no reliable D call. V lost 6 bases, J lost 2 bases, and 10 bases lay in between. Germline lookup yields CDR1 SGHTA and CDR2 FQGTGA. The CDR3 length is 13 residues. The CDR3 loop is CASSYDIQETQYF. DNA of the CDR3: TGTGCCAGCAGTTATGACATTCAAGAGACCCAGTACTTC.

The V gene is TRBV6-5, the J gene TRBJ1-2, with 7 bases matching TRBD1. The CDR3 loop spans 14 amino acids. J gave up 8 bases and V 6 bases, and 12 bases lay outside the gene matches. Per the germline V gene, CDR1 is MNHEY and CDR2 is SVGAGI. In nucleotides, the CDR3 is TGTGCCAGCAGACAAGTGACAGGGATGGGAGGCTACACCTTC. As protein: CASRQVTGMGGYTF.

This clone was found once. This chain links TRBV7-2 with TRBJ1-1, with 8 bases identical to TRBD1. V lost 4 bases and J lost 11; bases outside the gene matches: 21. The CDR3 totals 17 residues. Germline CDR1 reads SGHTA; CDR2 reads FQGNSA. The CDR3 DNA reads TGTGCCAGCAGCTCTACTTGGACAGGGTCCGCAAGAGGAGAGGCTTTCTTT. Encoded protein: CASSSTWTGSARGEAFF.

V gene TRBV3-1 (or the pseudogene TRBV3-2) combines with J gene TRBJ1-1; D perhaps matches TRBD1 (6 bases). Germline CDR1 reads LGHDT; CDR2 reads YNNKEL (reference sequence). V gave up 1 base and J gave up 4 bases, with 13 bases separating them. This CDR3 contains 15 residues. The CDR3 here is CASSQGGRGGTEAFF. The CDR3 bases are TGTGCCAGCAGCCAAGGCGGGAGGGGGGGCACTGAAGCTTTCTTT.

The J gene is TRBJ1-6, the V gene TRBV16, with 11 bases aligning to TRBD1. The CDR3 length is 16 residues. Trimming took 2 bases from V and 10 from J; bases not matched to a gene: 7. The germline V gene encodes CDR1 KGHSY and CDR2 FQNENV. Here the CDR3 DNA reads TGTGCCAGCAGCCAAATCGGACAGGGGGCAGAATCACCCCTCCACTTT. Translated, it gives CASSQIGQGAESPLHF.

This clone was seen a handful of times. The J gene is TRBJ2-1, the V gene TRBV7-2; weak D call: TRBD2 (5 bases). Trimming stripped 2 bases from V and 6 bases from J, with 14 bases between. Germline V gives CDR1 SGHTA, CDR2 FQGNSA. The CDR3 spans 15 residues. The CDR3 DNA reads as TGTGCCAGCAGCTTACGTCTTTATCGGGGCAATGAGCAGTTCTTC. Amino acid sequence: CASSLRLYRGNEQFF.

CDR3 loop: CASSLRAQPQHF. The DNA for the CDR3 is TGTGCCAGCAGCTTGCGTGCGCAGCCCCAGCATTTT. The J gene is TRBJ1-5, the V gene TRBV5-8, with D unresolved. The CDR3 has 12 residues. Per the germline V gene, CDR1 is SGHTS and CDR2 is YDEGEE. V shed 1 base and J shed 7 bases, with 6 bases lying between them.

The chain uses TRBV28 and TRBJ1-1, with 8 bases lining up with TRBD1. Per germline, CDR1 MDHEN and CDR2 SYDVKM. The CDR3 covers 15 residues. Trimming cost V 3 bases and J 11 bases; bases outside gene matches: 14. The CDR3 spells CASSFRVKGQGAAFF. The CDR3 region has the DNA TGTGCCAGCAGTTTTAGGGTGAAGGGGCAGGGGGCGGCTTTCTTT.

The rearrangement joins TRBV30 to TRBJ1-6; D gene ambiguous. The CDR3 is 14 amino acids. CDR1 and CDR2 from the germline V gene are GTSNPN and SVGIG (reference sequence). V was shortened by 0 bases and J by 5 bases, with 8 bases between the two germline ends. The CDR3: CAWSVLTDNSPLHF. As DNA, the CDR3 is TGTGCCTGGAGTGTACTTACAGATAATTCACCCCTCCACTTT.

The chain employs TRBV7-9 and TRBJ1-2, with no clear D. There are 12 residues in the CDR3. Germline V gene sequence: CDR1 SEHNR, CDR2 FQNEAQ (reference sequence). V was clipped by 3 bases and J by 7 bases, with 9 bases between them. The DNA of the CDR3 is TGTGCCAGCAGCTTTTCCCGTTTTGGCTACACCTTC. Translated: CASSFSRFGYTF.

The J gene is TRBJ2-5, the V gene TRBV5-1; 7 nucleotides align to TRBD1. This CDR3 has 14 residues. Germline lookup yields CDR1 SGHRS and CDR2 YFSETQ. The ends lost 6 bases at V and 2 bases at J; junction bases unmatched: 7. The DNA for the CDR3 is TGCGCCAGCACCTCACAGGGGTGGCAAGAGACCCAGTACTTC. This translates into CASTSQGWQETQYF.

This clone was seen more than once but under ten times. The V call is TRBV2, the J call TRBJ1-1, with 8 bases fitting TRBD1. This CDR3 has 14 amino acids. V lost 6 bases, J lost 5 bases, and 8 bases stayed unmatched. Germline lookup yields CDR1 SNHLY and CDR2 FYNNEI. CDR3 amino acids: CASRDGTGGTEAFF. The CDR3, as DNA: TGTGCCAGCAGAGACGGGACAGGTGGGACTGAAGCTTTCTTT.

This chain connects TRBV9 to TRBJ1-1; no clear D. CDR1 is SGDLS and CDR2 is YYNGEE in the germline V gene. Trimming removed 3 bases from V and 0 bases from J, with 6 bases in between. The CDR3 length is 13 residues. This chain's CDR3 is CASSGNLNTEAFF. The CDR3, as DNA: TGTGCCAGCAGCGGTAATCTGAACACTGAAGCTTTCTTT. Combining the CDR3 with reference TRBV9 and TRBJ1-1 gives the whole variable domain DSGVTQTPKHLITATGQRVTLRCSPRSGDLSVYWYQQSLDQGLQFLIQYYNGEERAKGNILERFSAQQFPDLHSELNLSSLELGDSALYFCASSGNLNTEAFFGQGTRLTVV.

The V gene is TRBV11-3, the J gene TRBJ2-7, with 7 bases identical to TRBD1. The CDR3 consists of 18 residues. Germline loops: CDR1 SGHNT, CDR2 YENEEA. J was trimmed by 5 bases and V by 3 bases; bases with no gene match: 19. CDR3 DNA sequence: TGTGCCAGCAGCTTGCGGGTCTTTTCGGGACAGCAATTGGACGAGCAGTACTTC. Encoded protein: CASSLRVFSGQQLDEQYF.

The J gene is TRBJ2-7, the V gene TRBV5-5; the D gene is possibly TRBD1 (5 bases). The CDR3 runs 14 residues. Trimming left V 1 base short and J 5 bases short, with 13 bases between. Germline loops: CDR1 SGHKS, CDR2 YYEKEE (reference sequence). This CDR3 is CASSLLGRSDEQYF. The CDR3 DNA reads as TGTGCCAGCAGCTTGCTGGGGCGTTCGGACGAGCAGTACTTC.

CDR3 amino acids: CASSFHFGTEAFF. DNA of the CDR3: TGTGCCAGCAGCTTCCATTTCGGGACTGAAGCTTTCTTT. The chain combines TRBV7-3 with TRBJ1-1; no definite D call. V was clipped by 3 bases and J by 5 bases, with 10 bases between them. Germline V lookup: CDR1 SGHTA, CDR2 FQGTGA. The CDR3 covers 13 residues.